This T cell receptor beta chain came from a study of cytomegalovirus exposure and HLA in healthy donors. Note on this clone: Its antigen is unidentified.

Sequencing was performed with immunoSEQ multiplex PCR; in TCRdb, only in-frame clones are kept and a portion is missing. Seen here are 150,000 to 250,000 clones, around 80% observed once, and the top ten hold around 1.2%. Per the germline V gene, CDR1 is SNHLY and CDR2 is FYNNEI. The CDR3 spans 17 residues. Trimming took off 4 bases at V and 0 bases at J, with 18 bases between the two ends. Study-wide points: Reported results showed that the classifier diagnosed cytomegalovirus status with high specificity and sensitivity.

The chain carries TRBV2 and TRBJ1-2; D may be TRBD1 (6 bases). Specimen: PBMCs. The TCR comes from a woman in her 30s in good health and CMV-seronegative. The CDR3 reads CASSGAGRGRANYGYTF. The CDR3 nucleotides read TGTGCCAGCAGTGGGGCTGGGAGGGGGAGAGCTAACTATGGCTACACCTTC.